This T cell receptor (beta chain) was profiled in a study of OX40 agonist ivuxolimab in advanced cancers. Study context: Patients received ivuxolimab, an intravenous treatment, every 2 weeks at 0.01 to 10 mg/kg. General study findings and limits: CD4+ T cells averaged fewer expanded clones than CD8+ T cells. Researchers did not establish what antigens the expanded peripheral T cells target.

This CDR3 has 15 amino acids. Libraries were prepared by immunoSEQ multiplex PCR; TCRdb keeps only in-frame clonotypes and omits some of them. Here the sample spans approximately 80,000 clones, around nine tenths being singletons. Turning to this clone: What it recognizes is unknown. Germline is not matched at one junction end, which may reflect a read error.

The rearrangement joins TRBV5-3 to TRBJ2-3; D uncertain. TRBV5-3 qualifies as an ORF whose function is uncertain. The TCR sequence derives from an adult with an advanced solid tumor such as melanoma, head and neck, liver or kidney cancer. Material: CD4+ or CD8+ T cells sorted from blood, obtained in a trial of the OX40 agonist ivuxolimab. The CDR3 sequence: CASSSSLSSTDTQYF. The CDR3 DNA reads TGTGCCAGCAGCTCGTCCCTTTCTAGCACAGATACGCAGTATTTT.